Presented here are 17 T cell receptor beta chains from one specimen sequenced in a study of glioma-infiltrating T cells. TCR alpha and beta CDR3 regions were amplified from RNA using iRepertoire nested multiplex PCR. TCRdb used MiXCR to reprocess the multiplex PCR reads, holding one entry per CDR3 protein. The data show more than 300,000 distinct CDR3 sequences, approximately 42% seen once. Sequenced input: glioma tissue, nonneoplastic brain tissue, or PBMCs (not recorded which). These receptors came from a human donor with low-grade glioma or glioblastoma, undergoing nonglioma brain surgery, or in good health (not recorded which).

In its sample, this clonotype was seen a few times. The rearrangement joins TRBV7-2 to TRBJ2-4; D not certain. V lost 1 base and J lost 3, with 13 bases in between. There are 16 residues in the CDR3. Germline CDR1 reads SGHTA; CDR2 reads FQGNSA. The CDR3 DNA is TGTGCCAGCAGCTTAGTCCCTCTCCCCGTCAAAAACATTCAGTACTTC. Translation gives CASSLVPLPVKNIQYF.

This clonotype was counted at least ten times. The chain recombines TRBV6-1 with TRBJ2-3, with 8 bases matching TRBD1. Germline-derived CDR1 and CDR2 are MNHNS and SASEGT. The CDR3 is 17 residues long. J gave up 4 bases and V 8 bases, and 17 bases lay outside the gene matches. CDR3 coding DNA: TGTGCCAGCGGGGTTCTATCCGGGCAGGGGGCCGCAGATACGCAGTATTTT. Translation: CASGVLSGQGAADTQYF.

A remark on this clonotype: A much larger clone sits a single nucleotide away, making a read error possible. The CDR3 here is CSAGQGTGDTIYF. The CDR3 coding sequence is TGCAGTGCAGGACAGGGGACTGGAGACACCATATATTTT. The V gene is TRBV20-1, the J gene TRBJ1-3; 9 bases are a match to TRBD1. CDR3 size: 13 residues. Germline-derived CDR1 and CDR2 are DFQATT and SNEGSKA (reference sequence).

This clonotype showed up just a few times. V is TRBV6-6 and J is TRBJ2-5; TRBD1 aligns across 9 bases. From germline, CDR1 is MNHNY and CDR2 SVGAGI (reference sequence). The trim removed 2 bases at V and 0 bases at J, leaving 7 bases unmatched. The CDR3 consists of 17 residues. The CDR3 protein is CASSYEPTGGYQETQYF. CDR3 bases: TGTGCCAGCAGTTACGAACCGACAGGGGGGTACCAAGAGACCCAGTACTTC.

Remarks on this clonotype: This may arise from a read error, as a much more abundant clone is one base away. The CDR3 does not end in the conserved phenylalanine or tryptophan, so this is likely a read error. This chain connects TRBV27 to TRBJ2-7, with D unclear. Germline CDR1 and CDR2: MNHEY and SMNVEV (reference sequence). This CDR3 comprises 16 residues. The V and J ends lost 4 bases and 7 bases respectively, with 23 bases between them. CDR3 in DNA: TGTGCCAGCAGTTCCCCCGTCGACTCCTGGATGGAAGAGCAGTACTTA. Residues: CASSSPVDSWMEEQYL.

This clonotype was observed many times. This chain uses TRBV4-1 with TRBJ1-2; D is possibly TRBD1 (5 bases). Deletions cut 4 bases from V and 3 bases from J, with 15 bases between. The CDR3 sequence is 15 residues long. CDR1 and CDR2 (germline): MGHRA, YSYEKL. CDR3 loop: CASSRMGRPDYGYTF. The CDR3 DNA sequence: TGCGCCAGCAGCCGGATGGGACGGCCTGACTATGGCTACACCTTC.

The rearrangement uses TRBV7-9 and TRBJ1-6, with a possible D match to TRBD1 (5 bases). The ends were cut back, 5 bases at V and 7 bases at J, with 18 bases in the middle. The CDR3 extends over 16 amino acids. The V gene's germline CDR1 is SEHNR and CDR2 FQNEAQ (reference sequence). In DNA form, the CDR3 reads TGTGCCAGCAGCCCCCTGTTGGAGGGGCAGAATTCACCCCTCCACTTT. This codes for CASSPLLEGQNSPLHF.

In the case of this clonotype: Since a much larger clone is just one base distant, this may be a read error. J is TRBJ2-5 and V is TRBV27; 7 nucleotides agree with TRBD2. This CDR3 has 15 amino acids. Germline assignment: CDR1 MNHEY and CDR2 SMNVEV (reference sequence). The DNA of the CDR3 is TGTGCCAGCAGTCCCCTGGCGGGGGAAAAACAGACCCAGTGCTTC. Translating it yields CASSPLAGEKQTQCF.

This clonotype has only a few counts. This chain connects TRBV27 to TRBJ1-4; D possibly corresponds to TRBD1 (5 bases). Germline CDR1 MNHEY, CDR2 SMNVEV (reference sequence). The CDR3 is 13 amino acids. Trimming pared 6 bases from V and 6 bases from J, leaving 11 bases between. For the CDR3, the DNA is TGTGCCAGCAGGGGCGGGGGGGATGAAAAACTGTTTTTT. Translating it yields CASRGGGDEKLFF.

This clonotype has only one observation. The junction differs from germline at one of its ends, possibly a read error. This sequence joins TRBV28 and TRBJ2-1, with 9 bases identical to TRBD2. Germline V gene lookup returns CDR1 MDHEN and CDR2 SYDVKM. The CDR3 sequence is 17 residues long. For the CDR3, the DNA is TGTGCCAGCAGTTTCGGGGCGGGTAGCGGGGGATACAATAAGCAGTTCTTC. It codes for CASSFGAGSGGYNKQFF.

This clonotype was seen ten or more times. The gene calls are TRBV20-1 and TRBJ2-1; D unclear. Per germline, CDR1 DFQATT and CDR2 SNEGSKA (reference sequence). With 3 bases removed from V and 9 bases from J, the gap between germline ends came to 6 bases. The CDR3 is made up of 10 amino acids. The CDR3 DNA reads TGCAGTGCTAGTTGGGCTGAGCAGTTCTTC. It codes for CSASWAEQFF.

The rearrangement uses TRBV20-1 and TRBJ1-2; D gene ambiguous. The CDR3 covers 12 residues. The germline V gene has CDR1 DFQATT and CDR2 SNEGSKA (reference sequence). This chain's CDR3 is CASDSGRYGYTF. The CDR3 nucleotides are TGCGCCTCGGACTCGGGAAGATATGGCTACACCTTC.

This chain links TRBV6-6 with TRBJ2-7; 13 positions agree with TRBD2. Germline-derived CDR1 and CDR2 are MNHNY and SVGAGI (reference sequence). The CDR3 consists of 16 residues. V dropped 0 bases and J dropped 7; count of bases not matched to a gene: 6. For the CDR3, the DNA is TGTGCCAGCAGTTACTCTGGGACTAGCGGGAAAGGTGAGCAGTACTTC. Translation: CASSYSGTSGKGEQYF.

This chain links TRBV18 with TRBJ2-1; 8 bases fit TRBD2. V shed 6 bases, J shed 5 bases, and the junction held 6 bases outside the gene matches. This CDR3 has 14 residues. Germline assignment: CDR1 KGHSH and CDR2 LQKENI. DNA of the CDR3: TGTGCCAGCTCGGCCCTAGCGGGTAACAATGAGCAGTTCTTC. Translating gives CASSALAGNNEQFF.

A remark on this clonotype: This clone may be a read error of a much larger clone one base away. The V gene is TRBV20-1, the J gene TRBJ2-7; D is ambiguous. Germline V gene sequence: CDR1 DFQATT, CDR2 SNEGSKA (reference sequence). Trimming cost V 3 bases and J 5 bases, with 17 bases left between them. The CDR3 covers 14 residues. The DNA for the CDR3 is TGCAGTGCTAGGGGTGGAACCCCTCGGGACGAGCAGTACTTC. It specifies CSARGGTPRDEQYF.

The V and J genes are TRBV6-2 or TRBV6-3 and TRBJ2-3, with D possibly being TRBD2 (5 bases). From germline, CDR1 is MNHEY and CDR2 SVGEGT. This CDR3 contains 14 residues. The CDR3 here is CVSNPGIGADTQYF. DNA of the CDR3: TGTGTTAGCAACCCGGGGATCGGGGCAGATACGCAGTATTTT.

The rearrangement links TRBV28 to TRBJ1-2; possible D gene TRBD1, 5 bases. The V and J ends lost 6 bases and 4 bases respectively, with 15 bases between them. Looked up from germline, CDR1 is MDHEN and CDR2 is SYDVKM. There are 14 residues in the CDR3. The CDR3: CASSMRDALYGYTF. The DNA of the CDR3 is TGTGCCAGCAGCATGAGGGACGCGCTCTATGGCTACACCTTC.